The 14 T cell receptor beta chains below all came from one sample that was sequenced in a study of blood T cell repertoires in COVID-19. Repertoires were generated with immunoSEQ multiplex PCR, while TCRdb's copy carries only in-frame clones and drops some. Here the sample spans approximately 270,000 clones, about nine tenths being singletons. The sample taken for sequencing was peripheral blood. The receptor set was obtained from a man in his fifties or sixties with acute or convalescent COVID-19.

The rearrangement uses TRBV7-6 and TRBJ2-2; maybe TRBD2 (6 bases). Germline V gene data show CDR1 as SGHVS and CDR2 as FNYEAQ. This CDR3 region has 15 residues. Trimming took 5 bases from V and 7 from J, leaving 17 bases between them. The CDR3, as DNA: TGTGCCAGCAGCCCCGGTCCCGGCGGGGTCGGGGAGCTGTTTTTT. As protein: CASSPGPGGVGELFF.

The gene calls are TRBV19 and TRBJ1-3; D gene unclear. This CDR3 has 12 amino acids. V was pared by 3 bases and J by 3 bases, with 3 bases between. The germline gives CDR1 LNHDA, CDR2 SQIVND (reference sequence). The CDR3 reads CASSIHGNTIYF. The CDR3 nucleotides read TGTGCCAGTAGTATTCATGGAAACACCATATATTTT.

This chain links TRBV3-1 (or the pseudogene TRBV3-2) with TRBJ1-6; 7 bases map to TRBD1. This CDR3 region has 14 residues. After removal of 1 base from V and 7 bases from J, the junction contained 1 base not matched to a gene. Germline assignment: CDR1 LGHDT and CDR2 YNNKEL (reference sequence). The CDR3 DNA reads TGTGCCAGCAGCCAAGGACAGGGAAATTCACCCCTCCACTTT. Translated, it gives CASSQGQGNSPLHF.

The chain links TRBV5-1 to TRBJ1-2; D is unresolved. The germline V and J ends were trimmed by 0 bases and 13 bases, with 16 bases remaining between them. The CDR3 is 13 amino acids. Germline CDR1 SGHRS, CDR2 YFSETQ. CDR3 region: CASSLVGIRASTF. In DNA, the CDR3 is TGCGCCAGCAGCTTGGTCGGGATCCGAGCCTCCACCTTC. Full variable domain (outside the CDR3, taken from reference TRBV5-1 and TRBJ1-2): KAGVTQTPRYLIKTRGQQVTLSCSPISGHRSVSWYQQTPGQGLQFLFEYFSETQRNKGNFPGRFSGRQFSNSRSEMNVSTLELGDSALYLCASSLVGIRASTFGSGTRLTVV.

The chain carries TRBV18 and TRBJ1-2; no definite D call. This CDR3 spans 14 amino acids. The V and J ends lost 6 bases and 13 bases respectively, with 24 bases between them. In germline, CDR1 is KGHSH, CDR2 LQKENI. In DNA, the CDR3 is TGTGCCAGCTCCCATGAGCCAGCGGGGATGAGTTGCACCTTC. Protein sequence: CASSHEPAGMSCTF.

This clone turned up a few times. The genes are TRBV5-6 and TRBJ2-6; 7 bases agree with TRBD1. This CDR3 comprises 17 residues. The V gene's germline CDR1 is SGHDT and CDR2 YYEEEE. Trimming at V came to 1 base and at J to 0 bases, leaving 4 bases not matched to a gene. CDR3 protein: CASSLLGQSSGANVLTF. CDR3 nucleotide sequence: TGTGCCAGCAGCTTGTTGGGACAGAGCTCTGGGGCCAACGTCCTGACTTTC.

The chain uses TRBV7-9 and TRBJ1-2, with a tentative D call TRBD1 (6 bases). V dropped 5 bases and J dropped 4 bases, with 11 bases sitting between them. Germline V gene data show CDR1 as SEHNR and CDR2 as FQNEAQ (reference sequence). The CDR3 sequence is 13 residues long. CDR3 coding DNA: TGTGCCAGCAGCCCGACAGGAGGCTATGGCTACACCTTC. Residues: CASSPTGGYGYTF. Drawing the rest from reference TRBV7-9 and TRBJ1-2, the complete variable domain is DTGVSQNPRHKITKRGQNVTFRCDPISEHNRLYWYRQTLGQGPEFLTYFQNEAQLEKSRLLSDRFSAERPKGSFSTLEIQRTEQGDSAMYLCASSPTGGYGYTFGSGTRLTVV.

J is TRBJ2-5 and V is TRBV27; TRBD2 matches at 7 bases. This CDR3 comprises 14 residues. Germline CDR1 reads MNHEY; CDR2 reads SMNVEV (reference sequence). V lost 1 base and J lost 5; bases outside the gene matches: 4. CDR3 nucleotide sequence: TGTGCCAGCAGTTTATGGGCGCGGGGGGAGACCCAGTACTTC. It yields the protein CASSLWARGETQYF.

The chain employs TRBV5-1 and TRBJ1-1; 8 nucleotides agree with TRBD1. The CDR3 consists of 13 residues. The germline V gene has CDR1 SGHRS and CDR2 YFSETQ. After removal of 5 bases from V and 7 bases from J, the junction contained 7 bases not matched to a gene. The CDR3 reads CASSQDRVGEAFF. The CDR3 bases are TGCGCCAGCAGTCAGGACAGGGTAGGTGAAGCTTTCTTT.

This sequence joins TRBV27 and TRBJ1-2; 9 bases align to TRBD1. The CDR3 sequence is 15 residues long. Germline V lookup: CDR1 MNHEY, CDR2 SMNVEV (reference sequence). Trimming took 5 bases from V and 4 from J; bases not matched to a gene: 8. The CDR3 bases are TGTGCCAGCAGTCCCGAGGGACAGGGCGGCTATGGCTACACCTTC. The encoded protein is CASSPEGQGGYGYTF.

The genes are TRBV29-1 and TRBJ2-4; maybe TRBD2 (5 bases). Germline lookup yields CDR1 SQVTM and CDR2 ANQGSEA. This CDR3 spans 17 amino acids. Deletions cut 4 bases from V and 0 bases from J, with 19 bases between. As DNA, the CDR3 is TGCAGCGTTGGTACATCCGTCGGGGTTCTAGCCAAAAACATTCAGTACTTC. Its translation is CSVGTSVGVLAKNIQYF. The variable domain in full, completed from reference TRBV29-1 and TRBJ2-4, reads SAVISQKPSRDICQRGTSLTIQCQVDSQVTMMFWYRQQPGQSLTLIATANQGSEATYESGFVIDKFPISRPNLTFSTLTVSNMSPEDSSIYLCSVGTSVGVLAKNIQYFGAGTRLSVL.

CDR3 sequence reads: CAWSPGQGGNEQFF. Written as DNA, the CDR3 is TGTGCCTGGAGTCCAGGACAGGGAGGGAATGAGCAGTTCTTC. J is TRBJ2-1 and V is TRBV30; D might be TRBD1 (8 bases). Trimming shortened V by 2 bases and J by 7 bases, and 15 bases separated the two germline ends. The CDR3 covers 14 residues. Per the germline V gene, CDR1 is GTSNPN and CDR2 is SVGIG (reference sequence).

This chain links TRBV7-8 with TRBJ2-2, with 9 bases lining up with TRBD1. Looked up from germline, CDR1 is SGHVS and CDR2 is FQNEAQ. The CDR3 length is 16 residues. J gave up 4 bases and V 5 bases, and 8 bases lay outside the gene matches. CDR3 in DNA: TGTGCCAGCAGCGCCGGGACAGGGTCTCCCACCGGGGAGCTGTTTTTT. The encoded protein is CASSAGTGSPTGELFF.

The rearrangement joins TRBV12-3 or TRBV12-4 to TRBJ2-7; the D gene is possibly TRBD1 (5 bases). The CDR3 runs 12 residues. V was shortened by 7 bases and J by 2 bases, with 9 bases between the two germline ends. CDR3 amino acids: CASKGSPYEQYF. The DNA for the CDR3 is TGTGCCAGCAAGGGGTCTCCCTACGAGCAGTACTTC.